Below are 2 T cell receptor beta chains sequenced from a single sample in a study of regulatory T cells in long-lasting Graves disease (dated by TCRdb to the early 2020s). Library method: multiplex PCR. Sequencing instrument: Illumina HiSeq 4000. To build TCR beta libraries, CDR3 regions were amplified by Arm-PCR using iRepertoire HTBI primers. The raw public reads went through TCRdb reprocessing: fastp at Q25, MiXCR clone calling, in-frame beta chains kept. Rows are unified per CDR3 protein, each entry keeping the most common DNA and genes. Recorded for this sample are a few hundred thousand distinct CDR3 sequences; around 20% of them occurred a single time. The leading ten clones occupy roughly 28% of the sample. The meaning of the sample's time point label: persistent/refractory GD, antithyroid drugs over 5 years with positive TRAb. For both TCR sequencing and RNA sequencing, RNA was extracted from PBMCs using TRIzol.

This specimen consisted of peripheral blood mononuclear cells (PBMCs), obtained when the disease was refractory, from a patient treated with antithyroid drugs. Receptor source: a female donor with Graves disease.

This clonotype turned up a few times. This chain uses TRBV29-1 with TRBJ2-7; TRBD1 agrees at 8 bases. The CDR3 sequence is 12 residues long. Germline values: CDR1 SQVTM, CDR2 ANQGSEA. V shed 6 bases, J shed 5 bases, and the junction held 6 bases outside the gene matches. This chain's CDR3 is CSVAQGAHEQYF. DNA of the CDR3: TGCAGCGTGGCTCAGGGGGCCCACGAGCAGTACTTC.

As for this clonotype: No conserved phenylalanine or tryptophan is present at the end of the CDR3, so a read error is the likely explanation. V usage is TRBV27 and J usage is TRBJ2-7; 8 nucleotides match TRBD2. Germline trimming cut 0 bases from V and 6 bases from J; bases unmatched to any gene: 4. Germline V gives CDR1 MNHEY, CDR2 SMNVEV (reference sequence). CDR3 length equals 14 residues. Here the CDR3 DNA reads TGTGCCAGCAGTTTATCGGTAGCGGGATCCGAGCAGTACCTC. This gives the protein CASSLSVAGSEQYL.